This T cell receptor beta chain was found in a study of T-cell reconstitution after alpha-beta-depleted transplantation in children. This clonotype was seen ten or more times. This CDR3 has 11 residues. Trimming stripped 1 base from V and 5 bases from J, with 5 bases between. Germline CDR1 SQVTM, CDR2 ANQGSEA. Preparation of the TCRbeta library used unique molecular identifiers. From the PCR reads, TCRdb called clonotypes with MiXCR, one entry per CDR3 protein. The table has approximately 640,000 distinct CDR3 sequences, roughly 17% seen once; the top ten hold under 1.2%. The source material was PBMCs from the stem cell graft donor, sampled from the stem cell graft. The chain employs TRBV29-1 and TRBJ1-2; D not resolved. This TCR derives from a human donor who donated a stem cell graft to a child with acute myeloid leukemia. The chain's CDR3 is CSVEVGYGYTF. CDR3 in DNA: TGCAGCGTTGAAGTAGGGTATGGCTACACCTTC. Supplemented by reference TRBV29-1 and TRBJ1-2, the full variable domain reads SAVISQKPSRDICQRGTSLTIQCQVDSQVTMMFWYRQQPGQSLTLIATANQGSEATYESGFVIDKFPISRPNLTFSTLTVSNMSPEDSSIYLCSVEVGYGYTFGSGTRLTVV.